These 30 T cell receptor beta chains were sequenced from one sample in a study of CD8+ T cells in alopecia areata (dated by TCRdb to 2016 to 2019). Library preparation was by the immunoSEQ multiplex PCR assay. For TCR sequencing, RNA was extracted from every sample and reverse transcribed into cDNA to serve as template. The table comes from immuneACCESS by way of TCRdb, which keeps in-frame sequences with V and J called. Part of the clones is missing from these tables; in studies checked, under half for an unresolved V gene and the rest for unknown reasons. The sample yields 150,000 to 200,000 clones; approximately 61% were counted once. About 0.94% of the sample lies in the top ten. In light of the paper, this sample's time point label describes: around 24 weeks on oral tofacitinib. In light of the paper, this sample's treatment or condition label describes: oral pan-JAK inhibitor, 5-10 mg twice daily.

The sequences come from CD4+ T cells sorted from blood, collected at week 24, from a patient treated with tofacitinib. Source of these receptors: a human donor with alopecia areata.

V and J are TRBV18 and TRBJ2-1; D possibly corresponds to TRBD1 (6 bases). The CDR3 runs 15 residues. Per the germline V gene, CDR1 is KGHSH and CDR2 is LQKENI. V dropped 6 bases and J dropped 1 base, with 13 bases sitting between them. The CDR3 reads CASSGGQPSYNEQFF. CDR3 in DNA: TGTGCCAGCTCGGGCGGACAGCCATCCTACAATGAGCAGTTCTTC.

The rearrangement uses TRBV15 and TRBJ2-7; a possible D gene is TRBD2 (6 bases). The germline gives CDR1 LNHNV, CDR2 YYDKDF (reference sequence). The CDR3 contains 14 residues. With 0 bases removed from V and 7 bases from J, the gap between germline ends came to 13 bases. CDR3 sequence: CATSRDQWAGEQYF. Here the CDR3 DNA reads TGTGCCACCAGCAGAGATCAATGGGCGGGGGAGCAGTACTTC.

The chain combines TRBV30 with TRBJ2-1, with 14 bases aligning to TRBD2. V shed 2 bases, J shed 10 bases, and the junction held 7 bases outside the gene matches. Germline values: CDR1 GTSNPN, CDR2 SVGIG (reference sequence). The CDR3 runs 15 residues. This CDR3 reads CAWSIGLAGGQEQFF. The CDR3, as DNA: TGTGCCTGGAGTATCGGACTAGCGGGGGGCCAGGAGCAGTTCTTC.

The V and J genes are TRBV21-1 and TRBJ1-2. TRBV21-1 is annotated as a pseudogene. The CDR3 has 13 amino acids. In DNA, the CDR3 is TGTGCCAGCAGCGCCAGAACTTTAAACGGCTACACCTTC. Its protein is CASSARTLNGYTF.

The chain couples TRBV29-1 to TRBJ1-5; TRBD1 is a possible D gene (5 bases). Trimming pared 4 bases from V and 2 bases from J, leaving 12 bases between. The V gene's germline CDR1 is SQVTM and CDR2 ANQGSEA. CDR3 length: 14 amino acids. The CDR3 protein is CSVGEGGGNQPQHF. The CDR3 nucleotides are TGCAGCGTTGGAGAGGGAGGGGGCAATCAGCCCCAGCATTTT.

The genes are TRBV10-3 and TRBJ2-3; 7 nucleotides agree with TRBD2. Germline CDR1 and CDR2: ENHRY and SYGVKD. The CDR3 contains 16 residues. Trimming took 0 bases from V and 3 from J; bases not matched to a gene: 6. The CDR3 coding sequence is TGTGCCATCAGTGAGTCATCGGGGGGAGGAACAGATACGCAGTATTTT. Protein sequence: CAISESSGGGTDTQYF.

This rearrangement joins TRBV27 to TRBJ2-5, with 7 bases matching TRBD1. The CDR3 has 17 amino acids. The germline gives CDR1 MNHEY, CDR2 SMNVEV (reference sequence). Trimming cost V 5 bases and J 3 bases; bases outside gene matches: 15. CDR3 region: CASSADSPGTAEETQYF. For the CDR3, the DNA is TGTGCCAGCAGTGCCGATAGCCCCGGGACAGCAGAAGAGACCCAGTACTTC.

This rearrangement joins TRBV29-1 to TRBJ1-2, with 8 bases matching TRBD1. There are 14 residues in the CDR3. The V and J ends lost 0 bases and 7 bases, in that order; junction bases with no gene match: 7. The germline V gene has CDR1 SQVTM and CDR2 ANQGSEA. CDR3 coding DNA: TGCAGCGTTGAAGAGCGGCAGGGGGCGGGTGGCTACACCTTC. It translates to CSVEERQGAGGYTF.

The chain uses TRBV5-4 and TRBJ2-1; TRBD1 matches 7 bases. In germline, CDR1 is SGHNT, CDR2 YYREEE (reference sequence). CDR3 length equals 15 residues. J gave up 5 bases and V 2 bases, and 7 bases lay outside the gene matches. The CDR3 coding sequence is TGTGCCAGCAGCTTAGGACTGGACAGGAACAATGAGCAGTTCTTC. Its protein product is CASSLGLDRNNEQFF.

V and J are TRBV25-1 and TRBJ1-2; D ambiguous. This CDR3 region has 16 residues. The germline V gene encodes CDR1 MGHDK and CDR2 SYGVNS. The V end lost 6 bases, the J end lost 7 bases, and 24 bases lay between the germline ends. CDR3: CASREPIAAGSGGYTF. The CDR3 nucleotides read TGTGCCAGCAGGGAACCAATCGCGGCGGGGTCAGGTGGCTACACCTTC.

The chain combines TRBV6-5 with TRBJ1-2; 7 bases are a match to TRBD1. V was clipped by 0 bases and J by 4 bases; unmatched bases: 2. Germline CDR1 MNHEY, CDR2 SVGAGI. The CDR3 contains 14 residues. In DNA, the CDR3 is TGTGCCAGCAGTTACTCAGGGGGCGGCTATGGCTACACCTTC. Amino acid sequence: CASSYSGGGYGYTF.

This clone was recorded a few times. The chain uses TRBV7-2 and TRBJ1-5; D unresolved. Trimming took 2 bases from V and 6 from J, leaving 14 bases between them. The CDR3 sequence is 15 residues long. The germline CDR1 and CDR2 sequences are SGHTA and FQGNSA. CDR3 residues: CASSLSVDIGQPQHF. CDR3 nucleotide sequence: TGTGCCAGCAGCTTATCCGTCGACATTGGTCAGCCCCAGCATTTT. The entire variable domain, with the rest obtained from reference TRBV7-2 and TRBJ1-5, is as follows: GAGVSQSPSNKVTEKGKDVELRCDPISGHTALYWYRQSLGQGLEFLIYFQGNSAPDKSGLPSDRFSAERTGGSVSTLTIQRTQQEDSAVYLCASSLSVDIGQPQHFGDGTRLSIL.

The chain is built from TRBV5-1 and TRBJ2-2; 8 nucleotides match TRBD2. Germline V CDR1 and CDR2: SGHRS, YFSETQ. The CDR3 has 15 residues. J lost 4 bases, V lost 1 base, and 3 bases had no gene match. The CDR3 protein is CASSLLSGGTGELFF. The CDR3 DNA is TGCGCCAGCAGCTTGCTCAGCGGGGGCACCGGGGAGCTGTTTTTT.

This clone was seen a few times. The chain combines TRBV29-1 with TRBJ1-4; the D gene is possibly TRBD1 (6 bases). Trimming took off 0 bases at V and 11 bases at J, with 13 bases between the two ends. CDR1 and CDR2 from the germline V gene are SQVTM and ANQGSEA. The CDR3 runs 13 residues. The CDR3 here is CSVEDPTGSKLFF. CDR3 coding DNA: TGCAGCGTTGAAGATCCTACAGGGTCGAAACTGTTTTTT.

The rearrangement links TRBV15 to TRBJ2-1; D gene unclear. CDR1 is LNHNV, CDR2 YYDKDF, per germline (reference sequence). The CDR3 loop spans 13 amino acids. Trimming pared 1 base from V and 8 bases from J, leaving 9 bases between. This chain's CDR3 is CATSRAPGDEQFF. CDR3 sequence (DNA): TGTGCCACCAGCAGAGCGCCGGGCGATGAGCAGTTCTTC.

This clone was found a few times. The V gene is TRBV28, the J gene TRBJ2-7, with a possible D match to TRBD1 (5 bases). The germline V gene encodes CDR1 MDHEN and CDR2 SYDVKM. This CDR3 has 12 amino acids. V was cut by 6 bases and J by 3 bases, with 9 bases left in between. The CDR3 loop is CASSQGDYEQYF. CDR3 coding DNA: TGTGCCAGCAGCCAAGGGGACTACGAGCAGTACTTC. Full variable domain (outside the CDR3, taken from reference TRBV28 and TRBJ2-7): DVKVTQSSRYLVKRTGEKVFLECVQDMDHENMFWYRQDPGLGLRLIYFSYDVKMKEKGDIPEGYSVSREKKERFSLILESASTNQTSMYLCASSQGDYEQYFGPGTRLTVT.

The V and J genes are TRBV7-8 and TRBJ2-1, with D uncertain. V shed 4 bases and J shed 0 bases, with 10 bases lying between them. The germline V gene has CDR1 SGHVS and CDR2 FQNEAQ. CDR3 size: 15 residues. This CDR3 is CASSSAPSSYNEQFF. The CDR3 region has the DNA TGTGCCAGCAGCTCTGCTCCTTCCTCCTACAATGAGCAGTTCTTC. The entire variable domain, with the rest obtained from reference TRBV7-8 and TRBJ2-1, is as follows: GAGVSQSPRYKVAKRGQDVALRCDPISGHVSLFWYQQALGQGPEFLTYFQNEAQLDKSGLPSDRFFAERPEGSVSTLKIQRTQQEDSAVYLCASSSAPSSYNEQFFGPGTRLTVL.

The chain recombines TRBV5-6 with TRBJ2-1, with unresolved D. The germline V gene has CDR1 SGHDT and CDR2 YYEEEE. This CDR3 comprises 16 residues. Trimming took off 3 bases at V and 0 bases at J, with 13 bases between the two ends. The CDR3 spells CASSSKAQSSYNEQFF. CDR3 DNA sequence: TGTGCCAGCAGCTCCAAGGCACAGAGCTCCTACAATGAGCAGTTCTTC. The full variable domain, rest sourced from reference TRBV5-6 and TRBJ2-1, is DAGVTQSPTHLIKTRGQQVTLRCSPKSGHDTVSWYQQALGQGPQFIFQYYEEEERQRGNFPDRFSGHQFPNYSSELNVNALLLGDSALYLCASSSKAQSSYNEQFFGPGTRLTVL.

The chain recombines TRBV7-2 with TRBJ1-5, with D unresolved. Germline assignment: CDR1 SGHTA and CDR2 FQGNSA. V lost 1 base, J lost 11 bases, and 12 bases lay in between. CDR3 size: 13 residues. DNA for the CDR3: TGTGCCAGCAGCTTAGTAGTAGGCCGAGCCCAGCATTTT. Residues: CASSLVVGRAQHF.

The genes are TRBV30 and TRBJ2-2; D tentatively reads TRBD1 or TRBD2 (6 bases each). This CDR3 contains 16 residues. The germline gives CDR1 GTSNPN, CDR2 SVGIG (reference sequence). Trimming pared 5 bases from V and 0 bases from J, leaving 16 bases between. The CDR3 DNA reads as TGTGCCTGGGGAAGGGGGGCAGCGACGAACACCGGGGAGCTGTTTTTT. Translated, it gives CAWGRGAATNTGELFF.

CDR3 nucleotides: TGTGCCTGGAGTGTAGGTGCTAGCCCAATCTACAATGAGCAGTTCTTC. As protein: CAWSVGASPIYNEQFF. This chain connects TRBV30 to TRBJ2-1; D may be TRBD2 (5 bases). This CDR3 has 16 amino acids. Between the trimmed V and J ends, which lost 0 bases and 3 bases, there was a span of 15 bases. CDR1 is GTSNPN and CDR2 is SVGIG in the germline V gene (reference sequence).

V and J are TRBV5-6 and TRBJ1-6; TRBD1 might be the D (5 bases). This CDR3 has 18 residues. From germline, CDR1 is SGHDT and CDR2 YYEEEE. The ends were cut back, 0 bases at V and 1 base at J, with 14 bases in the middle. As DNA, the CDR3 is TGTGCCAGCAGCTTGGATCCTCGGGGGGTATCCTATAATTCACCCCTCCACTTT. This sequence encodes CASSLDPRGVSYNSPLHF.

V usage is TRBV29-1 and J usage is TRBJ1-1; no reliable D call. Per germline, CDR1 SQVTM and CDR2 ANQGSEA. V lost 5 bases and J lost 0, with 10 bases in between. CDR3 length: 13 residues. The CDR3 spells CSVRPRMNTEAFF. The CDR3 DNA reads TGCAGCGTTCGACCGAGAATGAACACTGAAGCTTTCTTT.

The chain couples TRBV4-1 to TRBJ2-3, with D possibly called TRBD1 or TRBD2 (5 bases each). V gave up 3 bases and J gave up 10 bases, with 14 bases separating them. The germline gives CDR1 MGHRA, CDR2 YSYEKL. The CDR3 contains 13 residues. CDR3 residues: CASSHDRGVAQYF. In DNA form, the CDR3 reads TGCGCCAGCAGCCACGACCGAGGGGTGGCGCAGTATTTT.

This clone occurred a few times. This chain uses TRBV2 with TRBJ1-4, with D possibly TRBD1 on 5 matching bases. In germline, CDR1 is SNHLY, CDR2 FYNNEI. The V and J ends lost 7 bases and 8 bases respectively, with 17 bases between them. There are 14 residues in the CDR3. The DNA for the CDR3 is TGTGCCAGCACGGGGGTGAGGATATACGAAAAACTGTTTTTT. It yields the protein CASTGVRIYEKLFF.

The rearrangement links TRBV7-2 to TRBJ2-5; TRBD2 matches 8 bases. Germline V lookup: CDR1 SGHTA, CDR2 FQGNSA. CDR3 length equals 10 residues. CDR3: CASGVETQYF. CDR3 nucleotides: TGTGCTAGCGGGGTAGAGACCCAGTACTTC.

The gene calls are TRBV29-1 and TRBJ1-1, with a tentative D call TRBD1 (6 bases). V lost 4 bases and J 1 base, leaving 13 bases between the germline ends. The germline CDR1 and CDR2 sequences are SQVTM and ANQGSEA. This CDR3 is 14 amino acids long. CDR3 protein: CSVAEKTGNTEAFF. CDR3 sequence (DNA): TGCAGCGTTGCGGAAAAGACAGGGAACACTGAAGCTTTCTTT.

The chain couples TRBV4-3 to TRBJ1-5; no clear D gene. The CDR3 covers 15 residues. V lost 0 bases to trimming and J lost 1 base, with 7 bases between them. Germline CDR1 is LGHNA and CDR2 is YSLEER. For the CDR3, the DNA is TGCGCCAGCAGCCAAGAGGCGGGGAGCAATCAGCCCCAGCATTTT. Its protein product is CASSQEAGSNQPQHF.

The DNA of the CDR3 is TGCAGCGTTAGGGAGGGCGGCCAGCCCCAGCATTTT. It is translated as CSVREGGQPQHF. The chain recombines TRBV29-1 with TRBJ1-5, with unresolved D. This CDR3 has 12 amino acids. The germline CDR1 and CDR2 sequences are SQVTM and ANQGSEA. V was pared by 5 bases and J by 7 bases, with 12 bases between. Complete variable domain (other parts from reference TRBV29-1 and TRBJ1-5): SAVISQKPSRDICQRGTSLTIQCQVDSQVTMMFWYRQQPGQSLTLIATANQGSEATYESGFVIDKFPISRPNLTFSTLTVSNMSPEDSSIYLCSVREGGQPQHFGDGTRLSIL.

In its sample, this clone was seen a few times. The CDR3 reads CASTFKGGQLYGYTF. The CDR3 DNA reads TGTGCCAGCACCTTCAAGGGGGGACAGCTCTATGGCTACACCTTC. V gene TRBV27 combines with J gene TRBJ1-2; 7 positions agree with TRBD1. V gave up 7 bases and J gave up 4 bases; unmatched junction bases: 12. The CDR3 contains 15 residues. Germline V gene sequence: CDR1 MNHEY, CDR2 SMNVEV (reference sequence).